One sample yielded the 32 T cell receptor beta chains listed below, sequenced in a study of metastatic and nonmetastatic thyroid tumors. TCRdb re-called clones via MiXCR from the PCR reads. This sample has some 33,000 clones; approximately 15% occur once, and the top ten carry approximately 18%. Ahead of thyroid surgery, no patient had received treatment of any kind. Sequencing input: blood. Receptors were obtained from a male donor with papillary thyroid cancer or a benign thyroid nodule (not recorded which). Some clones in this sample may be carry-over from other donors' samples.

The CDR3 region has the DNA TGTGCCAGCGGGAGGGAGTCCTTTGGGGCCAACTTCCCGACTTTC. Its translation is CASGRESFGANFPTF. The gene calls are TRBV27 and TRBJ2-6, with 7 positions matching TRBD2. CDR3 length: 15 amino acids. With 8 bases clipped from V and 18 bases from J, the junction kept 22 bases outside the gene matches. The germline CDR1 and CDR2 sequences are MNHEY and SMNVEV (reference sequence).

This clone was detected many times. CDR3 nucleotides: TGTGCCAGCAGCGGCCGGTCGGCCACGGGGTCCTACGAGCAGTACTTC. Protein product: CASSGRSATGSYEQYF. The rearrangement uses TRBV11-1 and TRBJ2-7; D might be TRBD2 (5 bases). Looked up from germline, CDR1 is SGHAT and CDR2 is FQDESV (reference sequence). V was cut by 5 bases and J by 1 base, with 18 bases left in between. The CDR3 spans 16 residues.

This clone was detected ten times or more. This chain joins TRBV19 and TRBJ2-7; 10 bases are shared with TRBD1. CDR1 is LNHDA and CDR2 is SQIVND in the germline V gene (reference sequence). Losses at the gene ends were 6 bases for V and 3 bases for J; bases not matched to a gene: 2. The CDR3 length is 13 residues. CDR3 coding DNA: TGTGCCAGTAGGGGGACAGGGGACTACGAGCAGTACTTC. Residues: CASRGTGDYEQYF.

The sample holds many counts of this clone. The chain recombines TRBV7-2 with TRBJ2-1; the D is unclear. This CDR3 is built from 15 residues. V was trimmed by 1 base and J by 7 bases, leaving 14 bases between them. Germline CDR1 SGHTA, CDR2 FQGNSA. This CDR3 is CASSLEVLANNEQFF. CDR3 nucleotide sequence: TGTGCCAGCAGCTTAGAGGTATTAGCAAATAATGAGCAGTTCTTC.

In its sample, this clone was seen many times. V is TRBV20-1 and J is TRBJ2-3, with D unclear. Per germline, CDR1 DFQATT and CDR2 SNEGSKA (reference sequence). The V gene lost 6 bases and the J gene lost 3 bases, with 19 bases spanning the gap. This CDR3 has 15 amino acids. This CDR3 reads CSAKTGGIRTDTQYF. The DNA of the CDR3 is TGCAGTGCCAAGACCGGTGGGATACGGACAGATACGCAGTATTTT.

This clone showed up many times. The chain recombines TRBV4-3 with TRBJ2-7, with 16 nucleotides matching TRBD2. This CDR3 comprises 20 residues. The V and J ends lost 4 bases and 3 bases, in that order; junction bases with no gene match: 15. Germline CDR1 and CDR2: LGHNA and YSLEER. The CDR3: CASSPNSGTSGRARIYEQYF. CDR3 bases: TGCGCCAGCAGCCCGAATTCCGGGACTAGCGGGAGGGCTCGGATCTACGAGCAGTACTTC.

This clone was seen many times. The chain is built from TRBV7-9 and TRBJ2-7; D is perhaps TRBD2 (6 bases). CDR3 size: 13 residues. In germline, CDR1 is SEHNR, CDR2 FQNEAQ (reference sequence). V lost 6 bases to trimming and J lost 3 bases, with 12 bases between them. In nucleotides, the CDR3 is TGTGCCAGCAGTTATGGGGGGAACTACGAGCAGTACTTC. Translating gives CASSYGGNYEQYF.

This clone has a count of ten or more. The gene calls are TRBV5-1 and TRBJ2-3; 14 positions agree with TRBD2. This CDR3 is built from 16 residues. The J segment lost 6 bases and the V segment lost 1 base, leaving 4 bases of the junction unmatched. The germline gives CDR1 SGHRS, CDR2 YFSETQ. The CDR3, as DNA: TGCGCCAGCAGCTTGCTGGGACTAGCGGGAGCGGATACGCAGTATTTT. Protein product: CASSLLGLAGADTQYF.

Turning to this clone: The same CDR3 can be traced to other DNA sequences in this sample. CDR3 sequence reads: CATKVLIPSGNYNEQFF. The CDR3 DNA reads TGTGCCACCAAAGTATTGATCCCCAGTGGGAACTACAATGAGCAGTTCTTC. The chain couples TRBV24-1 to TRBJ2-1; D remains ambiguous. Germline CDR1 and CDR2: KGHDR and SFDVKD. The CDR3 consists of 17 residues. The ends were cut back, 8 bases at V and 3 bases at J, with 22 bases in the middle.

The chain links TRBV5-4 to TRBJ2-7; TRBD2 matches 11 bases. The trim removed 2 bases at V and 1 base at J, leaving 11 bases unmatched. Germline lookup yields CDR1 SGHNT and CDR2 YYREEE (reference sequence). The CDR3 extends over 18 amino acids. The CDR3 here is CASSLGPSGRTGSYEQYF. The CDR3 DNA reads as TGTGCCAGCAGCTTAGGGCCTAGCGGGAGGACGGGATCCTACGAGCAGTACTTC.

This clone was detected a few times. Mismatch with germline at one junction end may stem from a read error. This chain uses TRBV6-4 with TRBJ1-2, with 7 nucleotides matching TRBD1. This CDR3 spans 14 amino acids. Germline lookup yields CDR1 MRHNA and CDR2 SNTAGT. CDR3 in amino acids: CASSFLGGGYGHTF. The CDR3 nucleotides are TGTGCCAGCAGTTTTCTAGGGGGCGGATATGGCCACACCTTC.

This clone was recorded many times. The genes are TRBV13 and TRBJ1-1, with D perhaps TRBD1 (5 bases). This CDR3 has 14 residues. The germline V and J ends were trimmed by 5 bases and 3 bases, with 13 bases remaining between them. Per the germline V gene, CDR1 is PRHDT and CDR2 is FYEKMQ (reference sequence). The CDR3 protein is CASSLGGTYTEAFF. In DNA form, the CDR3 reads TGTGCCAGCAGCCTTGGGGGAACATACACTGAAGCTTTCTTT.

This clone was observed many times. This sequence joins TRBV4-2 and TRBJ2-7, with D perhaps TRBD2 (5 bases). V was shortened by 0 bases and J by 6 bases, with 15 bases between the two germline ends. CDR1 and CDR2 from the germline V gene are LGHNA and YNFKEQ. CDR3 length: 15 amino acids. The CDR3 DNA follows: TGTGCCAGCAGCCAAGAATTGGAACTGGGGAGCGAGCAGTACTTC. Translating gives CASSQELELGSEQYF.

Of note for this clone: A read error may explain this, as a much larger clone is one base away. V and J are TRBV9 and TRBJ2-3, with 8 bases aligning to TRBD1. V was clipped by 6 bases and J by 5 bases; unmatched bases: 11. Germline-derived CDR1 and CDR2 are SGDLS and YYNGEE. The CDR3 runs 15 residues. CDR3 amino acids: CASIDRGLGLDTQYF. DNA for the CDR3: TGTGCCAGCATCGACAGGGGCTTAGGTCTAGATACGCAGTATTTT.

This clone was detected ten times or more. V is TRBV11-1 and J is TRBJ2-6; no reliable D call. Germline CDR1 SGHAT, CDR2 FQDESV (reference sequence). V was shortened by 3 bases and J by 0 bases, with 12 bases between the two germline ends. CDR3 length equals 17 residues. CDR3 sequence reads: CASSLSGRSSGANVLTF. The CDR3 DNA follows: TGTGCCAGCAGCTTGTCCGGACGGTCCTCTGGGGCCAACGTCCTGACTTTC.

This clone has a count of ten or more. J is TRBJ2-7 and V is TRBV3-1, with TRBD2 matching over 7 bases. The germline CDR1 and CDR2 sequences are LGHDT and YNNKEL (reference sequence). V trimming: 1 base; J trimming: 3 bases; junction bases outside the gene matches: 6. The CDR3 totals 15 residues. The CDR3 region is CASSQGLAVYYEQYF. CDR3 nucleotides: TGTGCCAGCAGCCAAGGGCTAGCGGTATACTACGAGCAGTACTTC.

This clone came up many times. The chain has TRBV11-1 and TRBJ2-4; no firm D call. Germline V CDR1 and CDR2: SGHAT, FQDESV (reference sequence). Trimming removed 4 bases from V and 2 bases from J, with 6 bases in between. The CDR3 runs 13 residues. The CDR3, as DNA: TGTGCCAGCAGCTATGGACCCAAAAACATTCAGTACTTC. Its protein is CASSYGPKNIQYF.

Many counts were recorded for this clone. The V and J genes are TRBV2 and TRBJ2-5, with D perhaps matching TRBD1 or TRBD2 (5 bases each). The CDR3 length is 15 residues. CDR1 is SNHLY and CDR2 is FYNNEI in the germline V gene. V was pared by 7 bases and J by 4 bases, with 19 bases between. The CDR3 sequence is CASTSNLAQGETQYF. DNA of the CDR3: TGTGCCAGCACATCGAATCTAGCTCAGGGAGAGACCCAGTACTTC.

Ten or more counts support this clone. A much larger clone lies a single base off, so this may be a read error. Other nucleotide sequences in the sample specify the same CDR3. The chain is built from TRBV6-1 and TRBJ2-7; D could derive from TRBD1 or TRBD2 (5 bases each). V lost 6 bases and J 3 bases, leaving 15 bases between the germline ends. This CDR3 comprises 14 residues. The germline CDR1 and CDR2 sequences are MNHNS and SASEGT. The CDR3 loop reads CASRPWGRNYEQYF. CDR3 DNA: TGTGCCAGCAGACCTTGGGGACGGAACTACGAGCAGTACTTC.

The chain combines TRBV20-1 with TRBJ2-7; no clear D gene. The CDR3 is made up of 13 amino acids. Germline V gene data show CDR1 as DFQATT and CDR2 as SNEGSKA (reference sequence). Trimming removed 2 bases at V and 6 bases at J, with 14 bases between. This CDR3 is CSARPAFPFEQYF. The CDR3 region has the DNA TGCAGTGCTAGACCCGCGTTCCCCTTCGAGCAGTACTTC.

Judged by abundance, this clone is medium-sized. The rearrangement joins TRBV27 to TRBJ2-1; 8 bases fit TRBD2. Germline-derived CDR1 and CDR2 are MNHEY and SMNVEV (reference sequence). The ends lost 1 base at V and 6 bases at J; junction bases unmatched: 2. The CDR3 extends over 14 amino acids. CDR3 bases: TGTGCCAGCAGTTTATTAGCGGGAACCAATGAGCAGTTCTTC. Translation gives CASSLLAGTNEQFF.

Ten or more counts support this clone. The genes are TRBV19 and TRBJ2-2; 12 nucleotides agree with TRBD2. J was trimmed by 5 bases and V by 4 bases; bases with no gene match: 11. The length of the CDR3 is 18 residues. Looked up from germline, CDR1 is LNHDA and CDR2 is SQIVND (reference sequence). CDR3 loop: CASSTGGLAGGRTGELFF. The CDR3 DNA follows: TGTGCCAGTAGTACGGGGGGCCTAGCGGGAGGGAGGACCGGGGAGCTGTTTTTT. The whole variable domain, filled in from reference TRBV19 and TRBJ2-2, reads DGGITQSPKYLFRKEGQNVTLSCEQNLNHDAMYWYRQDPGQGLRLIYYSQIVNDFQKGDIAEGYSVSREKKESFPLTVTSAQKNPTAFYLCASSTGGLAGGRTGELFFGEGSRLTVL.

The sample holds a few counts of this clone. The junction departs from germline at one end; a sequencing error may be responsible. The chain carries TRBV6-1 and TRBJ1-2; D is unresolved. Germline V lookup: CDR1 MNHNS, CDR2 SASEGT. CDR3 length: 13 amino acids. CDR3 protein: CASTRWGVYCYTF. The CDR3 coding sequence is TGTGCCAGCACGAGGTGGGGAGTCTATTGCTACACCTTC.

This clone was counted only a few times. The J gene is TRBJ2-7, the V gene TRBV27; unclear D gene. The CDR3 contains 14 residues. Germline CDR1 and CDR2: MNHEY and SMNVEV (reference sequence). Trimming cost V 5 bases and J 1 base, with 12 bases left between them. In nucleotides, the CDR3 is TGTGCCAGCAGTCCTTGGTATAGTTCCTACGAGCAGTACTTC. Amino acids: CASSPWYSSYEQYF.

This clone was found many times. This CDR3 is CASRETPYNEQFF. CDR3 in DNA: TGTGCCAGTAGGGAGACACCCTACAATGAGCAGTTCTTC. This chain uses TRBV19 with TRBJ2-1; D ambiguous. Germline V gives CDR1 LNHDA, CDR2 SQIVND (reference sequence). This CDR3 has 13 amino acids. Trimming shortened V by 6 bases and J by 2 bases, and 8 bases separated the two germline ends.

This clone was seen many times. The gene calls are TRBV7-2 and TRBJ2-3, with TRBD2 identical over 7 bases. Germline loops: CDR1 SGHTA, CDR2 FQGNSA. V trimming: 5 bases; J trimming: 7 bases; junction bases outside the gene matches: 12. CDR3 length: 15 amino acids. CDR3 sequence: CASSPQGPSGHTQYF. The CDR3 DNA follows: TGTGCCAGCAGCCCCCAGGGCCCTAGCGGCCATACGCAGTATTTT.

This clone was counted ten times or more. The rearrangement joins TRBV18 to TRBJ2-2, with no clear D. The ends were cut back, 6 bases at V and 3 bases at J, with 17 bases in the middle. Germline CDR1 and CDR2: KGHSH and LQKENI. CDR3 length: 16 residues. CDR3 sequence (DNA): TGTGCCAGCTCGCCCACCATAGCTGAAGACACCGGGGAGCTGTTTTTT. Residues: CASSPTIAEDTGELFF.

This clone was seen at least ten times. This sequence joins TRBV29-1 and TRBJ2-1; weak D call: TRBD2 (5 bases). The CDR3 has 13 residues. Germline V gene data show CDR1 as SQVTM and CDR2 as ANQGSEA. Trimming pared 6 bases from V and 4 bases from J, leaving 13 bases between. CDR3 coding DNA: TGCAGCGTCGAGGGAACCTTATACAATGAGCAGTTCTTC. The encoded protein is CSVEGTLYNEQFF.

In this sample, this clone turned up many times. CDR3 region: CASREYATNEKLFF. CDR3 nucleotide sequence: TGTGCCAGCAGGGAATATGCAACTAATGAAAAACTGTTTTTT. V and J are TRBV6-1 and TRBJ1-4; D is unclear. The CDR3 length is 14 residues. CDR1 is MNHNS and CDR2 is SASEGT in the germline V gene. V was pared by 6 bases and J by 0 bases, with 8 bases between.

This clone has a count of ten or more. The CDR3, as DNA: TGTGCCAGCAGAAGTCACCGCCCAGGACAGGGAACAGGGCACTATGGCTACACCTTC. Translating gives CASRSHRPGQGTGHYGYTF. The rearrangement uses TRBV6-5 and TRBJ1-2; 8 nucleotides agree with TRBD1. V shed 6 bases and J 3 bases; nucleotides not matched to a gene: 21. This CDR3 has 19 residues. CDR1 and CDR2 (germline): MNHEY, SVGAGI.

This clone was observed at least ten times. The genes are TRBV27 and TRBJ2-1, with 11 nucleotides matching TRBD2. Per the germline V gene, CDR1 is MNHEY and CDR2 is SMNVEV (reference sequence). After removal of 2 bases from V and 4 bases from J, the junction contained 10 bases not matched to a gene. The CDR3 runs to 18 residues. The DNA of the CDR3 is TGTGCCAGCAGTTTAGACCCCACTAGCGGGAGTATATACAATGAGCAGTTCTTC. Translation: CASSLDPTSGSIYNEQFF.

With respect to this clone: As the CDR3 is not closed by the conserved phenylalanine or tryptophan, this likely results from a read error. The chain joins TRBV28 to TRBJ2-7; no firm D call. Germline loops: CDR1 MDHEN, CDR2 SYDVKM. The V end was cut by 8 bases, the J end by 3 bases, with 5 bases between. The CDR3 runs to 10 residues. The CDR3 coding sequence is TGTGCCAGCGGGGTCTACGAGCAGTACATC. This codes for CASGVYEQYI.